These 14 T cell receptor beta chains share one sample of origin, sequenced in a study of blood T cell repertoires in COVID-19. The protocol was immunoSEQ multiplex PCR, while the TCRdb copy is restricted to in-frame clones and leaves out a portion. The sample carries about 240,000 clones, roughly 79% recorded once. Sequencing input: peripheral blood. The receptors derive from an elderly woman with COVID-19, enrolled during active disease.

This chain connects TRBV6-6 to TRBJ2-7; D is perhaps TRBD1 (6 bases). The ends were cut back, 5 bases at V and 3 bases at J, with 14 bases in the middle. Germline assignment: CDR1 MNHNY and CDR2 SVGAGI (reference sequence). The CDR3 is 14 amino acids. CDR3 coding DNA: TGTGCCAGCAGTCCCAGGGGAAACGGCTACGAGCAGTACTTC. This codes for CASSPRGNGYEQYF.

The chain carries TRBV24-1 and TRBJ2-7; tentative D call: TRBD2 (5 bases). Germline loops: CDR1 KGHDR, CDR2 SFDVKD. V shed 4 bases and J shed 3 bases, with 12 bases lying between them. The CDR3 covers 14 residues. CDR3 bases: TGTGCCACCAGTGAGGACTGGAATCACTACGAGCAGTACTTC. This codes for CATSEDWNHYEQYF.

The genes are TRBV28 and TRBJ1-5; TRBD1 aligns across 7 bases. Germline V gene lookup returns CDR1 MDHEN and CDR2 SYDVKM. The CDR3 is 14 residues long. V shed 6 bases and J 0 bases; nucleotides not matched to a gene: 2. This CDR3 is CASRTGNSNQPQHF. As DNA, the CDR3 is TGTGCCAGCAGGACAGGGAATAGCAATCAGCCCCAGCATTTT.

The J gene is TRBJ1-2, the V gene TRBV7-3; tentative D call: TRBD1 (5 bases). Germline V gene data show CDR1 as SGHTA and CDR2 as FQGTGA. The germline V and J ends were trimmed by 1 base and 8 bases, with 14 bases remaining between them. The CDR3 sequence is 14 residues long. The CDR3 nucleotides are TGTGCCAGCAGCTTAATGGCAGGGCTTGGCGGCTACACCTTC. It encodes CASSLMAGLGGYTF.

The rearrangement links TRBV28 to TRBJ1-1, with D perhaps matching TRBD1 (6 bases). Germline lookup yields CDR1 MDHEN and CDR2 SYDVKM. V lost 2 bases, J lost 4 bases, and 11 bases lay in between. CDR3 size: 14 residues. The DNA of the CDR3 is TGTGCCAGCAGTTTAGGGGGCCGGTTCACTGAAGCTTTCTTT. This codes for CASSLGGRFTEAFF.

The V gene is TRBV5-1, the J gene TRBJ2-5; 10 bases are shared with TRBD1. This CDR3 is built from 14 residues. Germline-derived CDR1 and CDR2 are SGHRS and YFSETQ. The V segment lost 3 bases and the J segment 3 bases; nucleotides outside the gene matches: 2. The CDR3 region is CASSYGQGEETQYF. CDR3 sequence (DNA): TGCGCCAGCAGCTACGGACAGGGGGAAGAGACCCAGTACTTC. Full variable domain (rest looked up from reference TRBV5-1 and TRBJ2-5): KAGVTQTPRYLIKTRGQQVTLSCSPISGHRSVSWYQQTPGQGLQFLFEYFSETQRNKGNFPGRFSGRQFSNSRSEMNVSTLELGDSALYLCASSYGQGEETQYFGPGTRLLVL.

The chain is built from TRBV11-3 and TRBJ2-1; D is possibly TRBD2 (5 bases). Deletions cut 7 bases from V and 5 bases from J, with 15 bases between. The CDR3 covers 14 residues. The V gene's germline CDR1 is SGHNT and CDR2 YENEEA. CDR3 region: CASKRTHQDNEQFF. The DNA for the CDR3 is TGTGCCAGCAAAAGGACTCACCAGGACAATGAGCAGTTCTTC. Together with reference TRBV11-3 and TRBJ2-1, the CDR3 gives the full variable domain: EAGVVQSPRYKIIEKKQPVAFWCNPISGHNTLYWYLQNLGQGPELLIRYENEEAVDDSQLPKDRFSAERLKGVDSTLKIQPAELGDSAVYLCASKRTHQDNEQFFGPGTRLTVL.

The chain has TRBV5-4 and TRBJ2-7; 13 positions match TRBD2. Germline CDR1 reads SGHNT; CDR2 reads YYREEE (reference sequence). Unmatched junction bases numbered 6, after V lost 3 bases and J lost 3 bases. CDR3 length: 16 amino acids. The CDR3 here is CASSSGGLAGFYEQYF. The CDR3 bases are TGTGCCAGCAGCTCTGGGGGACTAGCGGGATTCTACGAGCAGTACTTC.

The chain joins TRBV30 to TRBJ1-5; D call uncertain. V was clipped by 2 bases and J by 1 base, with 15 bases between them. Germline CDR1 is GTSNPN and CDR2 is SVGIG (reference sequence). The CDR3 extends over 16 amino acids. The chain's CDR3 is CAWSTPGSHSNQPQHF. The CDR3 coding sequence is TGTGCCTGGAGTACCCCCGGGTCACACAGCAATCAGCCCCAGCATTTT. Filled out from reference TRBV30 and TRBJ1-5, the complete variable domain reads SQTIHQWPATLVQPVGSPLSLECTVEGTSNPNLYWYRQAAGRGLQLLFYSVGIGQISSEVPQNLSASRPQDRQFILSSKKLLLSDSGFYLCAWSTPGSHSNQPQHFGDGTRLSIL.

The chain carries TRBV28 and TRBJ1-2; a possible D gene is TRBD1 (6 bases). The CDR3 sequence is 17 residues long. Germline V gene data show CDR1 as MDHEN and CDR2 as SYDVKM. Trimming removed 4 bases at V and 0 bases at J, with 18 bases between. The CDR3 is CASSSIINRDPNYGYTF. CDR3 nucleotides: TGTGCCAGCAGTTCCATAATTAACAGGGATCCTAACTATGGCTACACCTTC.

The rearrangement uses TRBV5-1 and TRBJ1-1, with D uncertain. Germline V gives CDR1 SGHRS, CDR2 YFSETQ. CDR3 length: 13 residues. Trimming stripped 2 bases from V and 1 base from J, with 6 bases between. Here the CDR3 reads CASSFVANTEAFF. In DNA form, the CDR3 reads TGCGCCAGCAGCTTCGTAGCGAACACTGAAGCTTTCTTT.

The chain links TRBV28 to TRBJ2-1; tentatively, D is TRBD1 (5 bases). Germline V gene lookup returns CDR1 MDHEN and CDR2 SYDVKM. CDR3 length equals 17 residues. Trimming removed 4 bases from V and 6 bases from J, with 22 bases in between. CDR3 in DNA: TGTGCCAGCAGTTACCTGCAGGGCCTTGGTAAATTCAATGAGCAGTTCTTC. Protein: CASSYLQGLGKFNEQFF.

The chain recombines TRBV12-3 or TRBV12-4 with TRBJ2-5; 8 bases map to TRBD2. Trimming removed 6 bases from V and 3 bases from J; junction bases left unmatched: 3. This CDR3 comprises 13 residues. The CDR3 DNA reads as TGTGCCAGCAGCCAGCGGGAGAAAGAGACCCAGTACTTC. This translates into CASSQREKETQYF.

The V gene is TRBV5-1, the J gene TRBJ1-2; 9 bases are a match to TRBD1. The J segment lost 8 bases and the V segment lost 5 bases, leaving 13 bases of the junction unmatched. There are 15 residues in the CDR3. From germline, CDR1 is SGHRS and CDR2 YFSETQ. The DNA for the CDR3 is TGCGCCAGCAGATCCAAACTACAGGGGGCCTACGGCTACACCTTC. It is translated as CASRSKLQGAYGYTF.